A selection of T cell receptor beta chains follows, all from one sample in a study of shared clonotypes between healthy human individuals. The method was immunoSEQ multiplex PCR; TCRdb's version includes in-frame clones alone and lacks a portion of them. The sample contains more than 2,000,000 clones, 90% to 95% of which appear only once. Sequencing input: naive CD4+ T cells from PBMCs. Receptor source: a man in his late teens or twenties in good health. Some clones in this sample may be carry-over from other donors' samples. Each CDR3 is given with its conserved first and last residue. The D gene is left open where the match is weak. Clone size, where shown, is once, few, many, or a class for clones that have expanded.

clone size | J gene | V gene | D gene | CDR3 protein | CDR3 DNA
NA | TRBJ1-1 | TRBV5-1 | TRBD1 | CASSMGQGGTEAFF | TGCGCCAGCAGCATGGGACAGGGGGGCACTGAAGCTTTCTTT
NA | TRBJ1-1 | TRBV6-5 | NA | CASSYSNRAATTEAFF | TGTGCCAGCAGTTACTCGAATCGAGCGGCAACCACTGAAGCTTTCTTT
NA | TRBJ1-1 | TRBV27 | NA | CASSLSGGEAFF | TGTGCCAGCAGTTTATCAGGGGGAGAAGCTTTCTTT
NA | TRBJ2-7 | TRBV5-1 | NA | CASSLPPPGLAGYEQYF | TGCGCCAGCAGCTTGCCCCCTCCGGGGCTAGCAGGATACGAGCAGTACTTC
NA | TRBJ2-7 | TRBV11-2 | NA | CASSLAGGPEQYF | TGTGCCAGCAGCTTAGCTGGGGGTCCCGAGCAGTACTTC
NA | TRBJ2-1 | TRBV7-3 | NA | CASSSTRADEQFF | TGTGCCAGCAGCTCGACTAGGGCCGATGAGCAGTTCTTC
NA | TRBJ2-2 | TRBV27 | NA | CASGGDGELFF | TGTGCCAGCGGAGGGGACGGGGAGCTGTTTTTT
NA | TRBJ2-1 | TRBV7-3 | NA | CASSPGEYNEQFF | TGTGCCAGCAGCCCAGGGGAGTACAATGAGCAGTTCTTC
NA | TRBJ2-2 | TRBV7-6 | NA | CASSLHTGELFF | TGTGCCAGCAGCTTACATACCGGGGAGCTGTTTTTT
NA | TRBJ2-5 | TRBV29-1 | NA | CSVLRGETQYF | TGCAGCGTGTTGCGGGGAGAGACCCAGTACTTC
NA | TRBJ1-1 | TRBV5-1 | NA | CASSRGTSGTEAFF | TGCGCCAGCAGCCGGGGGACTTCGGGGACTGAAGCTTTCTTT
once | TRBJ2-5 | TRBV7-3 | NA | CASSLRKGETQYF | TGTGCCAGCAGCCTTCGAAAGGGAGAGACCCAGTACTTC
NA | TRBJ2-7 | TRBV18 | TRBD2 | CASSPRRGDEQYF | TGTGCCAGCTCACCACGCCGGGGGGACGAGCAGTACTTC
NA | TRBJ2-7 | TRBV7-2 | NA | CASSRNIYEQYF | TGTGCCAGCAGCCGGAACATCTACGAGCAGTACTTC
NA | TRBJ2-1 | TRBV7-3 | TRBD1 | CASSETGGSYNEQFF | TGTGCCAGCAGCGAGACAGGGGGCTCCTACAATGAGCAGTTCTTC
NA | TRBJ2-1 | TRBV10-2 | NA | CASSESTSTTYNEQFF | TGCGCCAGCAGTGAGTCGACTAGTACGACCTACAATGAGCAGTTCTTC
NA | TRBJ2-6 | TRBV9 | NA | CASSGKEGGSGANVLTF | TGTGCCAGCAGCGGCAAGGAAGGCGGCTCTGGGGCCAACGTCCTGACTTTC
NA | TRBJ2-2 | TRBV9 | NA | CASSEASHGELFF | TGTGCCAGCAGCGAAGCCAGTCACGGGGAGCTGTTTTTT
once | TRBJ1-5 | TRBV6-6 | NA | CASSLRSRGNQPQHF | TGTGCCAGCAGTCTAAGGAGTAGGGGAAATCAGCCCCAGCATTTT
NA | TRBJ2-1 | TRBV29-1 | TRBD1 | CSAKPGQKYNEQFF | TGCAGCGCGAAACCGGGACAGAAATACAATGAGCAGTTCTTC
NA | TRBJ1-1 | TRBV7-2 | TRBD1 | CASSLSPGQGAKVEAFF | TGTGCCAGCAGCTTATCCCCCGGACAGGGGGCGAAGGTTGAAGCTTTCTTT
NA | TRBJ2-7 | TRBV28 | NA | CASSSGTLDEQYF | TGTGCCAGCAGTTCCGGGACTCTTGACGAGCAGTACTTC
NA | TRBJ2-7 | TRBV6-1 | NA | CASSGYYEQYF | TGTGCCAGCAGTGGATACTACGAGCAGTACTTC
NA | TRBJ2-1 | TRBV5-1 | TRBD2 | CASSLAASGPYEQFF | TGCGCCAGCAGCTTGGCGGCTAGCGGTCCTTATGAGCAGTTCTTC
NA | TRBJ1-5 | TRBV6-5 | TRBD1 | CASSDRAGNQPQHF | TGTGCCAGCAGTGACAGGGCGGGCAATCAGCCCCAGCATTTT
once | TRBJ1-5 | TRBV7-9 | NA | CASSLAGGGRQPQHF | TGTGCCAGCAGCTTAGCGGGGGGAGGGAGACAGCCCCAGCATTTT
once | TRBJ2-4 | TRBV7-2 | NA | CASSLGQRANIQYF | TGTGCCAGCAGCTTGGGCCAACGGGCAAACATTCAGTACTTC
NA | TRBJ2-1 | TRBV5-1 | NA | CASSLTQTYNEQFF | TGCGCCAGCAGCTTGACCCAAACCTACAATGAGCAGTTCTTC
NA | TRBJ2-5 | TRBV2 | NA | CASRMGKQETQYF | TGTGCCAGCAGGATGGGCAAACAAGAGACCCAGTACTTC
once | TRBJ1-4 | TRBV28 | NA | CASSFLGSVATNEKLFF | TGTGCCAGCAGTTTTTTGGGGTCGGTTGCAACTAATGAAAAACTGTTTTTT
NA | TRBJ2-1 | TRBV9 | NA | CASSVVGSQSYNEQFF | TGTGCCAGCAGCGTAGTTGGTAGCCAATCCTACAATGAGCAGTTCTTC
NA | TRBJ2-7 | TRBV5-4 | TRBD2 | CASSPGGRGYYEQYF | TGTGCCAGCAGCCCGGGAGGCCGGGGCTATTACGAGCAGTACTTC
NA | TRBJ2-7 | TRBV5-1 | TRBD2 | CASSDPAGGGEQYF | TGCGCCAGCAGCGACCCGGCGGGAGGGGGTGAGCAGTACTTC
NA | TRBJ2-7 | TRBV11-2 | NA | CASSSIAYYEQYF | TGTGCCAGCAGCTCGATAGCGTACTACGAGCAGTACTTC
once | TRBJ2-5 | TRBV5-1 | TRBD2 | CASSKGLAGGPIQETQYF | TGCGCCAGCAGCAAGGGACTAGCGGGAGGACCCATTCAAGAGACCCAGTACTTC
NA | TRBJ2-1 | TRBV7-3 | NA | CASSQTGTNNNEQFF | TGTGCCAGCAGCCAGACCGGGACAAACAACAATGAGCAGTTCTTC
NA | TRBJ2-5 | TRBV19 | NA | CASSIYGETQYF | TGTGCCAGTAGTATTTACGGGGAGACCCAGTACTTC
NA | TRBJ2-3 | TRBV4-3 | NA | CASSHQGGDTDTQYF | TGCGCCAGCAGCCACCAGGGCGGGGACACAGATACGCAGTATTTT
NA | TRBJ1-2 | TRBV14 | NA | CASSQVPYGYTF | TGTGCCAGCAGCCAAGTTCCTTATGGCTACACCTTC
NA | TRBJ2-6 | TRBV7-9 | NA | CASSQGSGANVLTF | TGTGCCAGCAGTCAAGGGTCGGGGGCCAACGTCCTGACTTTC
NA | TRBJ1-4 | TRBV6-1 | NA | CASSERRRTTNEKLFF | TGTGCCAGCAGTGAAAGGAGGCGGACAACTAATGAAAAACTGTTTTTT
NA | TRBJ2-1 | TRBV27 | NA | CASSPLGGSYNEQFF | TGTGCCAGCAGCCCCCTGGGGGGCTCCTACAATGAGCAGTTCTTC
NA | TRBJ2-3 | TRBV30 | NA | CAKAVGGFADTQYF | TGTGCCAAAGCAGTGGGGGGCTTCGCAGATACGCAGTATTTT
NA | TRBJ1-2 | TRBV15 | NA | CATSRDQGEGDPGYTF | TGTGCCACCAGCAGAGATCAAGGGGAGGGGGACCCTGGCTACACCTTC
NA | TRBJ2-5 | TRBV7-2 | TRBD2 | CASSLGGSGSYETQYF | TGTGCCAGCAGCTTAGGGGGTAGCGGGAGTTATGAGACCCAGTACTTC
NA | TRBJ1-5 | TRBV5-1 | NA | CASSLGILEEPQHF | TGCGCCAGCAGCTTGGGGATATTGGAGGAGCCCCAGCATTTT
NA | TRBJ1-3 | TRBV9 | NA | CASSVGSFQALSGNTIYF | TGTGCCAGCAGCGTAGGCAGTTTCCAGGCGCTCTCTGGAAACACCATATATTTT
NA | TRBJ1-2 | TRBV6-5 | NA | CASRTGTYYGYTF | TGTGCCAGCAGAACAGGGACGTACTATGGCTACACCTTC
NA | TRBJ2-3 | TRBV5-4 | NA | CASSLGGERHTDTQYF | TGTGCCAGCAGCTTGGGTGGGGAACGGCACACAGATACGCAGTATTTT
once | TRBJ2-3 | TRBV6-6 | NA | CASTLRVPTDTQYF | TGTGCCAGCACCCTCCGGGTCCCCACAGATACGCAGTATTTT
NA | TRBJ1-4 | TRBV30 | NA | CAWNPTGGVGGKLFF | TGTGCCTGGAATCCCACAGGTGGGGTAGGGGGAAAACTGTTTTTT
once | TRBJ2-1 | TRBV5-6 | TRBD2 | CASSPSGGEQFF | TGTGCCAGCAGTCCTAGCGGGGGTGAGCAGTTCTTC
NA | TRBJ2-1 | TRBV19 | TRBD2 | CASSIVGTRAYNEQFF | TGTGCCAGTAGTATTGTGGGGACTAGGGCCTACAATGAGCAGTTCTTC
NA | TRBJ2-1 | TRBV9 | TRBD2 | CASSATTSGWAGYNEQFF | TGTGCCAGCAGCGCTACTACTAGCGGATGGGCGGGTTACAATGAGCAGTTCTTC
NA | TRBJ2-7 | TRBV28 | NA | CASSLPRPGGRGAFYYF | TGTGCCAGCAGTTTACCACGACCGGGGGGCAGGGGCGCCTTTTATTACTTC